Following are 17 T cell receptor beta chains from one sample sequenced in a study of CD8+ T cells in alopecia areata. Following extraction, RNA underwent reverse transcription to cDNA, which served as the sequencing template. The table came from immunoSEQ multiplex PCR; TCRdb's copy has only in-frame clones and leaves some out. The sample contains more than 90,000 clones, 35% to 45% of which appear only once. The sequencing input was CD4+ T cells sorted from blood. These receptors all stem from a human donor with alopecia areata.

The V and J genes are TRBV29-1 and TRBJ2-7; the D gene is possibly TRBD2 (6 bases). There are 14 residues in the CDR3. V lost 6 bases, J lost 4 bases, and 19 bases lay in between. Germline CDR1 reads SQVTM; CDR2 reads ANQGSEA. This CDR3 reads CSVLDYPLPYEQYF. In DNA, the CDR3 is TGCAGCGTCCTGGACTACCCACTCCCTTACGAGCAGTACTTC.

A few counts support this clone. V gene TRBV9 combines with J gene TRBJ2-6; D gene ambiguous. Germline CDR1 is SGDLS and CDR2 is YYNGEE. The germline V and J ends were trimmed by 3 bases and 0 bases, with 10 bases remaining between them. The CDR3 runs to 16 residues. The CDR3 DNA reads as TGTGCCAGCAGCGCCCAGACCCTCTCTGGGGCCAACGTCCTGACTTTC. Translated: CASSAQTLSGANVLTF. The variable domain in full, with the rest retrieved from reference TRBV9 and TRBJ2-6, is DSGVTQTPKHLITATGQRVTLRCSPRSGDLSVYWYQQSLDQGLQFLIQYYNGEERAKGNILERFSAQQFPDLHSELNLSSLELGDSALYFCASSAQTLSGANVLTFGAGSRLTVL.

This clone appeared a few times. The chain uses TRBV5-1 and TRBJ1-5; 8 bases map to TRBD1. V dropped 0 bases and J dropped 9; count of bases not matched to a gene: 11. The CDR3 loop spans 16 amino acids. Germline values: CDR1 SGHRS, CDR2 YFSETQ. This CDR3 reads CASSLGTGHSGGPQHF. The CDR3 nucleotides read TGCGCCAGCAGCTTGGGGACAGGGCATTCGGGGGGGCCCCAGCATTTT.

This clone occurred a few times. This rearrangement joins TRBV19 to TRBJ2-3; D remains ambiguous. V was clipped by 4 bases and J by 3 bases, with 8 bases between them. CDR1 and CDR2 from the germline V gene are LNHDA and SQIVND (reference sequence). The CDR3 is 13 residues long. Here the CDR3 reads CASSSANTDTQYF. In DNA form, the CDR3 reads TGTGCCAGTAGTAGCGCGAATACAGATACGCAGTATTTT.

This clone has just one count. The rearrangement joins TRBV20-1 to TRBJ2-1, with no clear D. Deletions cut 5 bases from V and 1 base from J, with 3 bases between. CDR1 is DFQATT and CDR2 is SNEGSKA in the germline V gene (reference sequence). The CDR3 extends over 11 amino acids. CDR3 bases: TGCAGTGCTCTTTCCTACAATGAGCAGTTCTTC. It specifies CSALSYNEQFF.

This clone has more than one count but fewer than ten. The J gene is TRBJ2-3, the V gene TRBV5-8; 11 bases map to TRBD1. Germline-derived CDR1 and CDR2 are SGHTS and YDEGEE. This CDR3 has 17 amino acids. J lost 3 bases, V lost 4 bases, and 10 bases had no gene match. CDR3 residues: CASSARAGTGGTDTQYF. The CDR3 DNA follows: TGTGCCAGCAGCGCTCGAGCCGGGACAGGGGGAACAGATACGCAGTATTTT.

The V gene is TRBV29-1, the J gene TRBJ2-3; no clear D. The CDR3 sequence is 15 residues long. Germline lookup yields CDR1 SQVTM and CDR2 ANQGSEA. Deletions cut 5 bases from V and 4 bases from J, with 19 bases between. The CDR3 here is CSVHPGGVTADTQYF. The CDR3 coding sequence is TGCAGCGTTCACCCGGGCGGAGTCACTGCAGATACGCAGTATTTT.

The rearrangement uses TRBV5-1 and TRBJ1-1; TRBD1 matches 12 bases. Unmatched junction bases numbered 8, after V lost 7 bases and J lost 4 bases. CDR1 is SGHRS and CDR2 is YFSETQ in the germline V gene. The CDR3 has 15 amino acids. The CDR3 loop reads CASAPGQGASTEAFF. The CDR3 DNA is TGCGCCAGCGCTCCGGGACAGGGGGCGAGCACTGAAGCTTTCTTT.

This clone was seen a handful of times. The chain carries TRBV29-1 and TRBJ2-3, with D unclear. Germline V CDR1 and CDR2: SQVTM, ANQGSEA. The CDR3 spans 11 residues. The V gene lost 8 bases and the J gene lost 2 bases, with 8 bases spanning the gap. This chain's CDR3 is CSLSITDTQYF. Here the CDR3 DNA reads TGCAGCCTATCCATCACAGATACGCAGTATTTT.

CDR3 nucleotides: TGTGCCACCCTCCCGAGGACTAGCTCCTACAATGAGCAGTTCTTC. Protein sequence: CATLPRTSSYNEQFF. This chain links TRBV7-9 with TRBJ2-1, with 7 bases matching TRBD2. There are 15 residues in the CDR3. CDR1 is SEHNR and CDR2 is FQNEAQ in the germline V gene (reference sequence). J lost 0 bases, V lost 10 bases, and 9 bases had no gene match.

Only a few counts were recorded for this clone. The CDR3 DNA is TGTGCCAGCAGCCCCGACCCTAATGAGCAGTTCTTC. Translating gives CASSPDPNEQFF. The gene calls are TRBV7-2 and TRBJ2-1; D ambiguous. V was pared by 5 bases and J by 7 bases, with 9 bases between. The CDR3 is 12 amino acids. Germline lookup yields CDR1 SGHTA and CDR2 FQGNSA.

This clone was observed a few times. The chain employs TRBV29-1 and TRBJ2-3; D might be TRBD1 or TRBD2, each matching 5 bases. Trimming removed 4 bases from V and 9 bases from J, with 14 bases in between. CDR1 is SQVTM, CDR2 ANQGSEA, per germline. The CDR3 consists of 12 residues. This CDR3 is CSVARGEMTQYF. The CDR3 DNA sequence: TGCAGCGTTGCAAGAGGGGAGATGACGCAGTATTTT.

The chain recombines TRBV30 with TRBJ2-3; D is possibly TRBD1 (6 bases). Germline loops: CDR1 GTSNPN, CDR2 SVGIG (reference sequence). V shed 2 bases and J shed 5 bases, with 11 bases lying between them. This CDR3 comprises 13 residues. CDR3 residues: CAWSSRGGDTQYF. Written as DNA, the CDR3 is TGTGCCTGGAGTTCCAGGGGTGGAGATACGCAGTATTTT. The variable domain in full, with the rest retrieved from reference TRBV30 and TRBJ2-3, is SQTIHQWPATLVQPVGSPLSLECTVEGTSNPNLYWYRQAAGRGLQLLFYSVGIGQISSEVPQNLSASRPQDRQFILSSKKLLLSDSGFYLCAWSSRGGDTQYFGPGTRLTVL.

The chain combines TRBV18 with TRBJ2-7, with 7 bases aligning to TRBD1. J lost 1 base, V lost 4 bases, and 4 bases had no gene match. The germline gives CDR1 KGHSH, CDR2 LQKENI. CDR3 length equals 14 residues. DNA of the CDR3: TGTGCCAGCTCACACCCGGGACAGTCCTACGAGCAGTACTTC. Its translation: CASSHPGQSYEQYF.

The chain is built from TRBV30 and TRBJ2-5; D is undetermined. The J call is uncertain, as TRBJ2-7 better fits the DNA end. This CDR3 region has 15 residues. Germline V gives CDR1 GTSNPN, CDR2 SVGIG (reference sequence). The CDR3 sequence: CAWSAPGPSSYEQYF. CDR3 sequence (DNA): TGTGCCTGGAGCGCTCCGGGCCCAAGCTCCTACGAGCAGTACTTC.

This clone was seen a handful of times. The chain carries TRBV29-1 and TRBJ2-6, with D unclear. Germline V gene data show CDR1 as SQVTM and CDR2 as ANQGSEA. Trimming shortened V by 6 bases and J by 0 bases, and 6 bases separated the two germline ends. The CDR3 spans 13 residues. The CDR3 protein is CSVESSGANVLTF. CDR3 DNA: TGCAGCGTGGAGAGCTCTGGGGCCAACGTCCTGACTTTC.

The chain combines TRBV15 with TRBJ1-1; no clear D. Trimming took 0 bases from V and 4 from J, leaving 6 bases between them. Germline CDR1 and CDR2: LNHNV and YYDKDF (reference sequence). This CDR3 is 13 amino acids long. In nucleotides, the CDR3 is TGTGCCACCAGCAGAGATCCAGCCACTGAAGCTTTCTTT. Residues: CATSRDPATEAFF.